These 19 T cell receptor beta chains originate from one sample sequenced in a study of shared T cell receptors in the human thymus. Only in-frame clones appear in the TCRdb table, and some are missing; sequencing was by immunoSEQ multiplex PCR. The sample includes more than 550,000 clones, more than 75% of them seen just once. In addition, the sample was reused for a study of human thymus T cells.

Material: thymocytes. These receptors were taken from a boy under three years old with a congenital heart defect.

The CDR3 coding sequence is TGTGCCAGCAGCCCACGACAGGGGAGGGCCACTGAAGCTTTCTTT. As protein: CASSPRQGRATEAFF. The gene calls are TRBV7-2 and TRBJ1-1; the match to TRBD1 covers 8 bases. V gave up 5 bases and J gave up 4 bases; unmatched junction bases: 9. This CDR3 is built from 15 residues. CDR1 and CDR2 from the germline V gene are SGHTA and FQGNSA.

The V gene is TRBV5-6, the J gene TRBJ1-2; TRBD1 might be the D (5 bases). Looked up from germline, CDR1 is SGHDT and CDR2 is YYEEEE. This CDR3 is 17 amino acids long. V was pared by 4 bases and J by 8 bases, with 27 bases between. The CDR3 here is CASSHQGICRVPHGYTF. The CDR3 region has the DNA TGTGCCAGCAGCCACCAGGGCATTTGTAGGGTACCCCACGGCTACACCTTC. Full variable domain (rest looked up from reference TRBV5-6 and TRBJ1-2): DAGVTQSPTHLIKTRGQQVTLRCSPKSGHDTVSWYQQALGQGPQFIFQYYEEEERQRGNFPDRFSGHQFPNYSSELNVNALLLGDSALYLCASSHQGICRVPHGYTFGSGTRLTVV.

The chain uses TRBV10-3 and TRBJ2-7, with TRBD2 matching 8 bases. The CDR3 loop spans 16 amino acids. Trimming removed 4 bases from V and 0 bases from J; junction bases left unmatched: 8. Germline lookup yields CDR1 ENHRY and CDR2 SYGVKD. CDR3 nucleotides: TGTGCCATCAGTGGCGCCCGGGGGGGGCTCTCCTACGAGCAGTACTTC. This translates into CAISGARGGLSYEQYF.

The V gene is TRBV7-2, the J gene TRBJ1-2; no clear D gene. This CDR3 has 13 amino acids. Trimming removed 5 bases from V and 7 bases from J, with 14 bases in between. Germline CDR1 SGHTA, CDR2 FQGNSA. The CDR3 reads CASSRITHGGYTF. The CDR3 DNA sequence: TGTGCCAGCAGCCGAATAACCCACGGTGGCTACACCTTC.

V and J are TRBV4-3 and TRBJ2-5; 7 bases fit TRBD2. Per the germline V gene, CDR1 is LGHNA and CDR2 is YSLEER. The CDR3 consists of 15 residues. The V gene end was trimmed by 0 bases and the J gene end by 7 bases; junction bases not matched to a gene: 8. The CDR3: CASSQEWKGGGTQYF. CDR3 coding DNA: TGCGCCAGCAGCCAAGAGTGGAAAGGCGGGGGGACCCAGTACTTC.

The chain joins TRBV6-5 to TRBJ2-1; 9 bases line up with TRBD1. This CDR3 is 16 amino acids long. Trimming removed 2 bases from V and 7 bases from J; junction bases left unmatched: 9. Germline CDR1 is MNHEY and CDR2 is SVGAGI. The chain's CDR3 is CASSYTLRQGGNEQFF. The CDR3 nucleotides are TGTGCCAGCAGTTACACGCTAAGACAGGGGGGGAATGAGCAGTTCTTC.

The rearrangement joins TRBV4-3 to TRBJ1-1; maybe TRBD1 (5 bases). Trimming removed 4 bases at V and 1 base at J, with 19 bases between. The germline CDR1 and CDR2 sequences are LGHNA and YSLEER. The CDR3 is 17 residues long. The CDR3 sequence is CASSPMGQSLGNTEAFF. The CDR3 DNA is TGCGCCAGCAGCCCGATGGGGCAGTCCCTCGGGAACACTGAAGCTTTCTTT.

This clone showed up just a few times. The rearrangement links TRBV4-3 to TRBJ1-6, with 7 bases aligning to TRBD1. The CDR3 is made up of 16 amino acids. After removal of 2 bases from V and 5 bases from J, the junction contained 6 bases not matched to a gene. The germline V gene encodes CDR1 LGHNA and CDR2 YSLEER. This chain's CDR3 is CASSQIQGSDNSPLHF. The DNA of the CDR3 is TGCGCCAGCAGCCAAATACAGGGGAGCGATAATTCACCCCTCCACTTT.

The V and J genes are TRBV28 and TRBJ1-1; D may be TRBD1 (6 bases). Germline V CDR1 and CDR2: MDHEN, SYDVKM. This CDR3 region has 13 residues. The V end was cut by 8 bases, the J end by 4 bases, with 14 bases between. This CDR3 reads CASGRGRPTEAFF. CDR3 bases: TGTGCCAGCGGCAGGGGACGCCCCACTGAAGCTTTCTTT.

J is TRBJ2-3 and V is TRBV5-4, with TRBD2 matching 12 bases. V trimming: 4 bases; J trimming: 0 bases; junction bases outside the gene matches: 3. Germline V gene lookup returns CDR1 SGHNT and CDR2 YYREEE (reference sequence). The CDR3 contains 16 residues. This CDR3 reads CASSPGTSGSTDTQYF. The CDR3 nucleotides are TGTGCCAGCAGCCCGGGGACTAGCGGGAGCACAGATACGCAGTATTTT.

The chain couples TRBV4-3 to TRBJ2-6, with D maybe TRBD2 (6 bases). V lost 4 bases and J 4 bases, leaving 17 bases between the germline ends. There are 17 residues in the CDR3. CDR1 and CDR2 from the germline V gene are LGHNA and YSLEER. The CDR3 loop is CASSRRGTFLGANVLTF. CDR3 coding DNA: TGCGCCAGCAGCCGGAGGGGAACTTTCTTGGGGGCCAACGTCCTGACTTTC.

This rearrangement joins TRBV9 to TRBJ1-3, with D unresolved. This CDR3 comprises 17 residues. Germline V lookup: CDR1 SGDLS, CDR2 YYNGEE. Trimming removed 0 bases at V and 0 bases at J, with 13 bases between. DNA of the CDR3: TGTGCCAGCAGCGTAGTCTCGGACGGGAGCTCTGGAAACACCATATATTTT. It codes for CASSVVSDGSSGNTIYF. Drawing the rest from reference TRBV9 and TRBJ1-3, the complete variable domain is DSGVTQTPKHLITATGQRVTLRCSPRSGDLSVYWYQQSLDQGLQFLIQYYNGEERAKGNILERFSAQQFPDLHSELNLSSLELGDSALYFCASSVVSDGSSGNTIYFGEGSWLTVV.

The J gene is TRBJ1-6, the V gene TRBV5-4; D is possibly TRBD1 (6 bases). The V gene's germline CDR1 is SGHNT and CDR2 YYREEE (reference sequence). V dropped 4 bases and J dropped 6 bases, with 17 bases sitting between them. There are 16 residues in the CDR3. CDR3 sequence: CASSRGQGQFNSPLHF. The CDR3 region has the DNA TGTGCCAGCAGCCGCGGACAAGGACAGTTTAATTCACCCCTCCACTTT.

This chain links TRBV10-3 with TRBJ2-6; 7 bases agree with TRBD2. The V segment lost 5 bases and the J segment 0 bases; nucleotides outside the gene matches: 13. This CDR3 comprises 19 residues. Germline V gives CDR1 ENHRY, CDR2 SYGVKD. The CDR3 loop is CAISTSRDSGGSGANVLTF. The CDR3 coding sequence is TGTGCCATCAGTACCTCTCGGGACTCGGGGGGCTCTGGGGCCAACGTCCTGACTTTC.

Only one count was recorded for this clone. V usage is TRBV7-2 and J usage is TRBJ2-7, with D possibly TRBD1 on 6 matching bases. V was pared by 5 bases and J by 3 bases, with 14 bases between. CDR1 and CDR2 from the germline V gene are SGHTA and FQGNSA. There are 14 residues in the CDR3. This CDR3 reads CASSLTGFIYEQYF. CDR3 nucleotides: TGTGCCAGCAGCCTCACAGGGTTCATCTACGAGCAGTACTTC.

The V and J genes are TRBV18 and TRBJ1-2; D gene unclear. The CDR3 has 13 residues. Trimming pared 1 base from V and 5 bases from J, leaving 8 bases between. The germline V gene has CDR1 KGHSH and CDR2 LQKENI. CDR3 in DNA: TGTGCCAGCTCACCACTCGCGGCATATGGCTACACCTTC. This gives the protein CASSPLAAYGYTF.

CDR3 amino acids: CATLGGVVDGYTF. Here the CDR3 DNA reads TGTGCCACCTTAGGGGGTGTAGTCGATGGCTACACCTTC. The chain has TRBV10-3 and TRBJ1-2, with D maybe TRBD1 (6 bases). V was pared by 10 bases and J by 6 bases, with 18 bases between. In germline, CDR1 is ENHRY, CDR2 SYGVKD. This CDR3 contains 13 residues.

This clone was seen a few times. The rearrangement joins TRBV12-5 to TRBJ1-5; D may be TRBD1 (6 bases). The CDR3 length is 14 residues. Germline-derived CDR1 and CDR2 are LGHNT and FRNRAP. V dropped 6 bases and J dropped 3 bases, with 12 bases sitting between them. For the CDR3, the DNA is TGTGCTAGTGGCGAGGACAGCTCCAATCAGCCCCAGCATTTT. This sequence encodes CASGEDSSNQPQHF.

This clone turned up a few times. The rearrangement links TRBV28 to TRBJ1-2; D may be TRBD1 (5 bases). The CDR3 has 13 amino acids. The germline V gene encodes CDR1 MDHEN and CDR2 SYDVKM. V lost 4 bases to trimming and J lost 3 bases, with 9 bases between them. CDR3: CASSSGHDYGYTF. The CDR3 DNA reads as TGTGCCAGCAGTTCCGGACACGACTATGGCTACACCTTC.